The entry below describes one T cell receptor beta chain. Its target is unknown. This entry comes from a study of Ad26.COV2.S vaccination and SARS-CoV-2 variants. Background on the study: Donor got 5x10^10 or 1x10^11 viral particles of Ad26.COV2.S.

Treatment of the sample: roughly 19 received Ad26.COV2.S at low or high dose, single or two shots; several received placebo; per-sample allocation not given. After the first vaccine or placebo injection, samples were drawn on day 63. It was Wuhan-strain SARS-CoV-2 spike that the Ad26 vaccine vector expressed. Germline CDR1 SGHNT, CDR2 YENEEA. This CDR3 has 15 residues. V lost 1 base, J lost 2 bases, and 2 bases stayed unmatched. Study-wide points: Total T cell responses were possibly underestimated by TCR breadth and depth analyses.

TCRdb's copy holds only in-frame clones and misses some; the assay was immunoSEQ multiplex PCR. Here the sample spans 400,000 or so clones, about 85% being singletons. The rearrangement joins TRBV11-3 to TRBJ2-3, with TRBD2 identical over 8 bases. The input for sequencing was peripheral blood, taken in a trial of Ad26.COV2.S vaccine versus placebo. The receptor was derived from a person between 18 and 60 years old who received the Ad26.COV2.S COVID-19 vaccine or a placebo. CDR3 sequence (DNA): TGTGCCAGCAGCTTAGCGGGGGGGCACACAGATACGCAGTATTTT. Amino acids: CASSLAGGHTDTQYF.